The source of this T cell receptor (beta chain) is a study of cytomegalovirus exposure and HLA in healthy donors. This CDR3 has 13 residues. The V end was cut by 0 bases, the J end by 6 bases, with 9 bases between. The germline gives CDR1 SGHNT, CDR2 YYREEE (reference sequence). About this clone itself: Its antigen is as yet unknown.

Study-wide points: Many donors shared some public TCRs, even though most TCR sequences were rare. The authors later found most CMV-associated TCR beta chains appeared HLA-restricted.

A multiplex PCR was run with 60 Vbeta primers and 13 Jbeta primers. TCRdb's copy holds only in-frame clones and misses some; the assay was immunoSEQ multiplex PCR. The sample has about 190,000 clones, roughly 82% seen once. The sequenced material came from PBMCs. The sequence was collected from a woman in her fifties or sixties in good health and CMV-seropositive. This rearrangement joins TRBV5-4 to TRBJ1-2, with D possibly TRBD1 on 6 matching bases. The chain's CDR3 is CASSLVSGDGYTF. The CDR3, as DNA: TGTGCCAGCAGCTTGGTGTCAGGGGATGGCTACACCTTC.